This T cell receptor (beta chain) was recorded in a study of cytomegalovirus exposure and HLA in healthy donors listed by TCRdb under 2017. For the wider study: An earlier analysis of roughly 500 of the donors reported more than 250 Gb of sequence data and 100 million to 140 million unique TCR beta sequences from about 200 million T cells. Roughly 310 gigabases of sequencing data and 70 million to 85 million unique TCR sequences were included in an early release covering about 700 HLA-typed donors. Among the approximately 400 genotyped donors, under 90% belonged to the genetic ancestry cluster associated with self-reported Caucasian donors. The study aimed to test whether cataloging public T cell receptors could reveal signatures of past pathogen exposure. The study profiled the T cell repertoires of hundreds of subjects by immunosequencing and related them to cytomegalovirus serostatus. Besides the first cohort of roughly 640 subjects, a separate validation cohort made up of 120 different subjects was used. To predict cytomegalovirus infection status, the study combined high-throughput TCR immunosequencing, statistical association of individual TCRs with disease status, and machine learning. A later analysis re-examined previously published TCR beta repertoires from just over 650 donors and added high-resolution HLA genotyping to investigate patterns of TCR occurrence. Rather than drawing on any new phenotypic data, the later analysis identified candidate immune exposures from TCR beta sequences and the way those sequences occurred across donors. An earlier analysis of about 600 of the donors used high-throughput TCR beta sequencing to judge whether each TCR beta V gene segment behaved as functional or pseudogenic. Donor age, sex, ethnicity and CMV serostatus were compiled alongside the repertoire data. A later genetic analysis took genome-wide SNP genotypes for about 65% of the 666 donors and used that subset as a discovery cohort. All discovery cohort repertoires had been generated on a single sequencing platform. HLA typing covered class I and class II loci at four-digit resolution. Typing coverage varied by locus: roughly 620-640 donors for A, B, C, DRB1 and DQB1; approximately 500 for DQA1; about 570 for DPA1; roughly 470 for DPB1. Roughly 5 DR-DQ haplotypes were handled as single units for association and clustering, since linkage in the cohort was strong. Among some 400 genotyped donors of the cohort, an average of roughly 230,000 unique TCR beta nucleotide sequences was sequenced per donor, of which 15% to 20% were non-productive.

The cohort was made up of under 800 healthy bone marrow donors. At the time of sampling, every cohort member was nominally healthy, though immune exposures that went unrecorded were likely present. The donor was CMV seropositive and was included in the group of approximately 310 seropositive cohort members. A peripheral blood sample was provided by each donor, and peripheral blood mononuclear cells were used for TCR beta sequencing. Genomic DNA was extracted from the blood cell samples with the Qiagen DNeasy Blood Extraction Kit. Broader findings and caveats from the paper: This cohort had only TCR beta chains sequenced, and the lack of alpha or paired-chain data limited which features could be detected. A later analysis found that most CMV-associated TCR beta chains appeared HLA-restricted, with HLA associations seemingly driven largely by CMV exposure. The classifier was reported to diagnose cytomegalovirus status with high specificity and sensitivity in both the original and validation cohorts. Presence/absence analyses assumed roughly uniform sequencing depth across donors, an assumption that may not hold. A later genetic analysis reported fewer N-insertions in productive TCRs among donors in an Asian-associated ancestry cluster than the 666-donor mean. Because counts were too low, about 15 rarely observed V segments, including chromosome 9 orphons, were left out of the earlier analysis of 587 of the donors. Specific HLA alleles were associated with 18,000 or so TCR beta sequences at a false discovery rate of 0.05 in a later analysis. Several of the top co-occurrence clusters appeared to be linked to parvovirus B19, influenza, CMV and Epstein-Barr virus, according to a later analysis. A further reported finding was that TCR beta sequences accurately predicted the HLA-A and HLA-B alleles for most subjects in the first cohort. The study gave a list of 150 to 200 TCR beta chains associated with cytomegalovirus. In a later analysis, HLA-associated TCR beta chains showed more clonal expansion and lower generation probabilities than non-associated chains that were equally common. An earlier analysis of 450 to 750 of the donors showed that most TCR beta V segments appeared in productive rearrangements either about 90% or about 30% of the time, which broadly matched IMGT annotations. A later analysis found that TCR association rates varied across HLA loci, with DRB1 alleles showing the most associated TCRs and HLA-C alleles the fewest. The authors suggested that the approach could potentially be extended to other disease states and immunological phenotypes. Some IMGT-functional V segments, including TRBV6-2 and TRBV6-3, could not be distinguished by the 87-base-pair reads and were therefore excluded. Three of the identified cytomegalovirus-associated TCR beta chains were confirmed in vitro to be specific for cytomegalovirus antigens. When HLA alleles, especially DR and DQ, strongly co-occurred, TCR associations were difficult to assign to individual alleles. Immune exposure information for the cohort was limited to CMV serostatus. Most TCR sequences were observed very rarely across donors, whereas some public TCRs were present in many individuals. Because HLA typing was missing for some donors at each locus, association tests included only the typed subset. Linkage disequilibrium might explain the correlated functional status among segregating V segments, but an unknown experimental factor could not be excluded. A cluster of highly shared sequence variants was judged likely to be a technical artifact of the sequencing pipeline. V-gene and J-gene trimming of TCR beta chains was associated with a missense DCLRE1C variant in a later genetic analysis, and the association was replicated in an independent cohort.

V trim: 5 bases; J trim: 5 bases; unmatched bases: 0. The germline V gene encodes CDR1 PRHDT and CDR2 FYEKMQ (reference sequence). The CDR3 numbers 12 residues from cysteine through phenylalanine. The DNA shown is the 36-base CDR3, in frame from base 1. Libraries were made using the immunoSEQ multiplex PCR assay. The multiplex PCR relied on a mix of 60 forward primers for TCR Vbeta segments and 13 reverse primers for TCR Jbeta segments. The CDR3 region of rearranged TCR beta genes was amplified from genomic DNA with a multiplex PCR assay. On the Illumina HiSeq System, the amplified TCR beta libraries were sequenced as 87-base-pair reads. The study's own analysis went as follows. Across the 670 or so repertoires, a later analysis counted 78 million or so unique TCR beta chains, some 11 million of which were shared by at least two donors. A nearest-neighbor algorithm error-corrected the raw reads and collapsed the reads into unique sequences, merging closely related sequences to remove PCR and sequencing errors. CDR3 sequences were aligned to IMGT reference sequences to assign V, D and J gene segments. For a sequence to be retained, at least a six-nucleotide match to both a V gene segment and a J gene segment was required. Rearrangements were called productive when the CDR3 lacked stop codons and stayed in frame with V and J; all others were non-productive. CDR3 was defined by IMGT convention, running from the second conserved V-encoded cysteine to the conserved J-encoded phenylalanine. The earlier analysis of about 500 of the donors excluded sequences that lacked an unambiguous match to a single V gene segment. An earlier analysis of approximately 590 of the donors called V segments functional above 56.7% productive rearrangements and segregating when the between-donor standard deviation exceeded 5%. To diagnose cytomegalovirus status from the catalog of TCR beta chain sequences, a statistical classification framework was built. A later analysis assigned V and J genes by comparing TCR nucleotide sequences with IMGT/GENE-DB human TR gene sequences. A later analysis assigned CDR3 sequences and most-parsimonious VDJ recombination scenarios with the TCRdist pipeline. A later analysis defined each TCR beta chain by its CDR3 amino acid sequence plus V-gene family, and excluded reads lacking a unique V-gene family. As a way to deal with suspected cross-contamination and a sequencing artifact, a later analysis dropped hundreds of nucleotide sequences that were highly shared and had low generation probability. In a later analysis, a clonal expansion index was calculated for each public chain from normalized within-repertoire ranks of inferred template counts. A later analysis computed generation probabilities with a VDJ recombination model fitted to out-of-frame rearrangements, and checked the results against IGoR. In a later analysis, TCR-TCR, TCR-HLA and TCR-CMV co-occurrence was scored with hypergeometric tests, and a repertoire-size bias correction was applied to TCR pairs. False discovery rates were estimated in a later analysis by permuting HLA or CMV assignments 20 times. In a later analysis, co-occurring TCRs were grouped using DBSCAN, and TCRdist sequence similarity was added for clustering within HLA-allele-positive subsets. Repertoires with fewer than 30,000 or more than 120,000 public chains were left out of co-occurrence clustering, as were five repertoires with anomalous nucleotide sharing. As stored in TCRdb, this immuneACCESS dataset retains in-frame rearrangements with V and J assigned. A fraction of the clones does not appear; measured against another copy, unresolved V genes explain less than half of the discrepancy, and the remainder lacks a known reason. That table furnishes V, J and clone size, whereas the DNA furnished D and trimming. Here the sample has 130,000 or so clones; around three quarters occur a single time. The ten largest clones represent 4.5% to 6% of the sample.

A word on this clone: The specificity of this receptor is unknown. Base qualities are not recorded, but no much larger clone differs from it by a single base.

Sequences were obtained from PBMCs. The V and J segments used are TRBV13 and TRBJ2-1, and TRBD2 matches 7 of the central bases. The receptor was isolated from a man aged 18 to 29 in good health and CMV-seropositive. DNA sequence: TGTGCCAGCAGCCGGGGGGACAATGAGCAGTTCTTC. Translated, it reads CASSRGDNEQFF. With the rest looked up from the reference TRBV13 and TRBJ2-1 genes rather than sequenced, the full variable domain is AAGVIQSPRHLIKEKRETATLKCYPIPRHDTVYWYQQGPGQDPQFLISFYEKMQSDKGSIPDRFSAQQFSDYHSELNMSSLELGDSALYFCASSRGDNEQFFGPGTRLTVL.